Below, 27 T cell receptor beta chains from the same sample are listed, as sequenced in a study of T cell changes during pregnancy in multiple sclerosis. Assay used: immunoSEQ multiplex PCR; TCRdb lists only in-frame clones, some missing. This sample carries around 59,000 clones, 93% of them seen once, and the ten largest clones take about 4%. The sample in question was CD8+ T cells from peripheral blood mononuclear cells, obtained in the second trimester of pregnancy. These receptors originate from a female donor with multiple sclerosis, enrolled in a pregnancy study.

The chain links TRBV7-3 to TRBJ1-1; 7 bases line up with TRBD1. The V and J ends lost 4 bases and 1 base, in that order; junction bases with no gene match: 3. Germline V CDR1 and CDR2: SGHTA, FQGTGA. This CDR3 is built from 14 residues. CDR3 coding DNA: TGTGCCAGCAGCTATACAGGGGAGAACACTGAAGCTTTCTTT. This encodes CASSYTGENTEAFF.

The chain links TRBV5-1 to TRBJ2-5, with D maybe TRBD2 (6 bases). The CDR3 covers 14 residues. The germline CDR1 and CDR2 sequences are SGHRS and YFSETQ. V lost 4 bases and J 1 base, leaving 11 bases between the germline ends. The CDR3 bases are TGCGCCAGCAGCGTGGCGGGACTCCAAGAGACCCAGTACTTC. Protein product: CASSVAGLQETQYF.

The rearrangement links TRBV5-4 to TRBJ2-2; possible D gene TRBD2, 5 bases. CDR3 length equals 14 residues. V was shortened by 4 bases and J by 1 base, with 8 bases between the two germline ends. CDR1 SGHNT and CDR2 YYREEE come from the germline V gene (reference sequence). The chain's CDR3 is CASSPGENTGELFF. As DNA, the CDR3 is TGTGCCAGCAGCCCCGGGGAGAACACCGGGGAGCTGTTTTTT.

The chain employs TRBV7-2 and TRBJ1-1, with D hard to call. Germline assignment: CDR1 SGHTA and CDR2 FQGNSA. The CDR3 is made up of 14 amino acids. Trimming left V 5 bases short and J 3 bases short, with 13 bases between. CDR3 sequence reads: CASSPLRWDTEAFF. The CDR3, as DNA: TGTGCCAGCAGCCCCTTGAGGTGGGACACTGAAGCTTTCTTT. Drawing the rest from reference TRBV7-2 and TRBJ1-1, the complete variable domain is GAGVSQSPSNKVTEKGKDVELRCDPISGHTALYWYRQSLGQGLEFLIYFQGNSAPDKSGLPSDRFSAERTGGSVSTLTIQRTQQEDSAVYLCASSPLRWDTEAFFGQGTRLTVV.

This clone occurred once. This chain connects TRBV5-5 to TRBJ2-1; no firm D call. The V gene's germline CDR1 is SGHKS and CDR2 YYEKEE (reference sequence). The CDR3 sequence is 17 residues long. Trimming shortened V by 0 bases and J by 1 base, and 14 bases separated the two germline ends. The CDR3 DNA follows: TGTGCCAGCAGCTTGGCCGGCGGAGCGAGATCCTACAATGAGCAGTTCTTC. Encoded protein: CASSLAGGARSYNEQFF.

The gene calls are TRBV5-6 and TRBJ2-7, with D tentatively TRBD1 (6 bases). Trimming cost V 4 bases and J 4 bases, with 15 bases left between them. The CDR3 has 14 residues. Germline V gene sequence: CDR1 SGHDT, CDR2 YYEEEE. In DNA, the CDR3 is TGTGCCAGCAGCCTACAGGGTATTCTATACGAGCAGTACTTC. Residues: CASSLQGILYEQYF.

The chain recombines TRBV4-2 with TRBJ2-1; 7 bases map to TRBD2. Germline CDR1 LGHNA, CDR2 YNFKEQ. J lost 5 bases, V lost 1 base, and 8 bases had no gene match. The CDR3 has 16 amino acids. The CDR3 protein is CASSQGLAVGNNEQFF. CDR3 bases: TGTGCCAGCAGCCAAGGTCTAGCGGTGGGTAACAATGAGCAGTTCTTC.

This rearrangement joins TRBV2 to TRBJ1-1; D may be TRBD1 (5 bases). CDR3 length equals 17 residues. The V end was cut by 7 bases, the J end by 0 bases, with 21 bases between. Germline V gives CDR1 SNHLY, CDR2 FYNNEI. The CDR3 loop reads CASTGDQWSPMNTEAFF. As DNA, the CDR3 is TGTGCCAGCACGGGGGACCAGTGGAGCCCCATGAACACTGAAGCTTTCTTT.

The V gene is TRBV5-1, the J gene TRBJ2-7; 11 nucleotides line up with TRBD2. The CDR3 is 14 amino acids. CDR1 is SGHRS, CDR2 YFSETQ, per germline. J lost 3 bases, V lost 4 bases, and 3 bases had no gene match. CDR3 residues: CASSETSGSYEQYF. CDR3 DNA sequence: TGCGCCAGCAGCGAAACTAGCGGGAGCTACGAGCAGTACTTC.

The chain uses TRBV4-2 and TRBJ2-1, with TRBD1 matching over 9 bases. This CDR3 spans 14 amino acids. Germline V gene data show CDR1 as LGHNA and CDR2 as YNFKEQ. Trimming at V came to 3 bases and at J to 6 bases, leaving 3 bases not matched to a gene. DNA of the CDR3: TGTGCCAGCAGCCAGGAGACAGGGGGCAATGAGCAGTTCTTC. It yields the protein CASSQETGGNEQFF.

This CDR3 is CASSLFRVTTGVGGYEQYF. The CDR3 DNA sequence: TGTGCCAGCAGCTTGTTCAGGGTGACGACCGGGGTGGGGGGGTACGAGCAGTACTTC. V gene TRBV5-5 combines with J gene TRBJ2-7, with 7 bases lining up with TRBD2. V was clipped by 1 base and J by 4 bases; unmatched bases: 20. Germline values: CDR1 SGHKS, CDR2 YYEKEE (reference sequence). This CDR3 spans 19 amino acids.

The rearrangement joins TRBV4-3 to TRBJ1-6, with D tentatively TRBD1 (6 bases). Trimming cost V 0 bases and J 4 bases, with 10 bases left between them. Germline CDR1 LGHNA, CDR2 YSLEER. The CDR3 spans 16 residues. CDR3 in DNA: TGCGCCAGCAGCCAAGAATTAGGGACATATAATTCACCCCTCCACTTT. It encodes CASSQELGTYNSPLHF.

The CDR3 region is CASSKGGTGALDQPQHF. The CDR3 DNA is TGTGCCAGCAGCAAAGGAGGGACAGGGGCGCTGGATCAGCCCCAGCATTTT. The V call is TRBV21-1, the J call TRBJ1-5; the table's D call of TRBD1 was not tested on the DNA. TRBV21-1 is classified as a pseudogene. CDR3 length equals 17 residues.

The gene calls are TRBV2 and TRBJ1-6, with 12 bases fitting TRBD1. The CDR3 covers 15 residues. V shed 6 bases and J 9 bases; nucleotides not matched to a gene: 6. From germline, CDR1 is SNHLY and CDR2 FYNNEI. The CDR3 sequence: CASRGTGGVGSPLHF. In DNA, the CDR3 is TGTGCCAGCAGGGGGACAGGGGGCGTCGGTTCACCCCTCCACTTT.

V and J are TRBV14 and TRBJ1-6; maybe TRBD1 (5 bases). The germline V and J ends were trimmed by 1 base and 10 bases, with 11 bases remaining between them. The V gene's germline CDR1 is SGHDN and CDR2 FVKESK. The CDR3 extends over 14 amino acids. The CDR3, as DNA: TGTGCCAGCAGCCAAGTAGGGGTCGGGTCACCCCTCCACTTT. It specifies CASSQVGVGSPLHF.

This chain joins TRBV6-1 and TRBJ2-5; 12 nucleotides line up with TRBD2. The CDR3 spans 17 residues. Germline V gene sequence: CDR1 MNHNS, CDR2 SASEGT. V dropped 3 bases and J dropped 7; count of bases not matched to a gene: 12. CDR3 protein: CASSERWTSGELGTQYF. CDR3 in DNA: TGTGCCAGCAGTGAGAGGTGGACTAGCGGGGAACTGGGGACCCAGTACTTC.

V and J are TRBV6-1 and TRBJ1-3; D gene unclear. Germline V CDR1 and CDR2: MNHNS, SASEGT. Trimming removed 7 bases from V and 0 bases from J, with 13 bases in between. This CDR3 spans 15 amino acids. The CDR3 bases are TGTGCCAGCACCCCCGAAAGGAGCTCTGGAAACACCATATATTTT. This encodes CASTPERSSGNTIYF.

The V call is TRBV4-3, the J call TRBJ2-7; D is perhaps TRBD1 (6 bases). V was pared by 4 bases and J by 1 base, with 14 bases between. CDR1 and CDR2 from the germline V gene are LGHNA and YSLEER. The length of the CDR3 is 15 residues. The CDR3 is CASSPSSDSSYEQYF. CDR3 coding DNA: TGCGCCAGCAGCCCATCCTCGGACAGTTCCTACGAGCAGTACTTC.

The chain recombines TRBV27 with TRBJ1-2; perhaps TRBD1 as D (6 bases). Germline V gene sequence: CDR1 MNHEY, CDR2 SMNVEV (reference sequence). V was pared by 6 bases and J by 6 bases, with 14 bases between. The CDR3 has 13 residues. Written as DNA, the CDR3 is TGTGCCAGCAGGTCGGGGGGGGGCCATGGCTACACCTTC. It encodes CASRSGGGHGYTF.

The J gene is TRBJ2-7, the V gene TRBV4-1; 7 nucleotides agree with TRBD1. The length of the CDR3 is 16 residues. Per germline, CDR1 MGHRA and CDR2 YSYEKL. The junction had 8 bases not matched to a gene; V was cut back by 3 bases and J by 0 bases. CDR3 protein: CASSHFPTGTSYEQYF. The CDR3 DNA follows: TGCGCCAGCAGCCATTTCCCGACAGGGACCTCCTACGAGCAGTACTTC.

The V gene is TRBV6-5, the J gene TRBJ1-5; weak D call: TRBD1 (6 bases). The germline V and J ends were trimmed by 2 bases and 6 bases, with 11 bases remaining between them. Germline V gene data show CDR1 as MNHEY and CDR2 as SVGAGI. This CDR3 contains 14 residues. CDR3 loop: CASSYEQGIQPQHF. DNA for the CDR3: TGTGCCAGCAGTTACGAACAGGGAATTCAGCCCCAGCATTTT.

V and J are TRBV2 and TRBJ2-7; D is uncertain. V lost 4 bases, J lost 2 bases, and 12 bases lay in between. Germline CDR1 and CDR2: SNHLY and FYNNEI. CDR3 length: 14 amino acids. CDR3 sequence reads: CASSGPSVAYEQYF. In DNA form, the CDR3 reads TGTGCCAGCAGTGGTCCCAGTGTTGCCTACGAGCAGTACTTC.

The chain combines TRBV19 with TRBJ2-7; 8 bases are shared with TRBD2. This CDR3 has 15 amino acids. V lost 5 bases, J lost 2 bases, and 8 bases stayed unmatched. Germline CDR1 reads LNHDA; CDR2 reads SQIVND (reference sequence). CDR3 region: CASSSGLAATYEQYF. The DNA for the CDR3 is TGTGCCAGTAGTTCAGGACTAGCCGCTACCTACGAGCAGTACTTC.

The CDR3 nucleotides read TGTGCCAGCAGCTTAGGGACTAGCGGAACAGAGCAGTACTTC. Residues: CASSLGTSGTEQYF. This chain joins TRBV7-6 and TRBJ2-7, with 10 bases fitting TRBD2. The CDR3 sequence is 14 residues long. V gave up 1 base and J gave up 7 bases; unmatched junction bases: 4. Germline CDR1 is SGHVS and CDR2 is FNYEAQ.

This clone was recorded once. V usage is TRBV4-1 and J usage is TRBJ1-4; D not certain. Trimming removed 1 base from V and 7 bases from J, with 10 bases in between. The CDR3 runs to 14 residues. In germline, CDR1 is MGHRA, CDR2 YSYEKL. CDR3 protein: CASSQGPGGEKLFF. The CDR3 DNA is TGCGCCAGCAGCCAAGGGCCTGGCGGTGAAAAACTGTTTTTT.

This clone has a single count. The rearrangement links TRBV4-3 to TRBJ2-5; 9 nucleotides align to TRBD2. Per germline, CDR1 LGHNA and CDR2 YSLEER. The CDR3 runs to 16 residues. The ends lost 3 bases at V and 5 bases at J; junction bases unmatched: 10. The CDR3 spells CASSQSSGTSSETQYF. The CDR3 DNA reads TGCGCCAGCAGCCAGTCTTCCGGGACTAGCAGTGAGACCCAGTACTTC.

The chain recombines TRBV7-9 with TRBJ2-7; D perhaps matches TRBD2 (6 bases). The germline V and J ends were trimmed by 3 bases and 3 bases, with 12 bases remaining between them. The CDR3 is made up of 14 amino acids. CDR1 and CDR2 from the germline V gene are SEHNR and FQNEAQ (reference sequence). The CDR3 region is CASSFSRENYEQYF. The CDR3 nucleotides are TGTGCCAGCAGCTTTTCCCGGGAGAACTACGAGCAGTACTTC.